The 24 T cell receptor beta chains in this list originate from one sample, sequenced in a study of Tregs in tolerant kidney transplant recipients. Assay: immunoSEQ multiplex PCR; the TCRdb copy retains only in-frame clones and omits some. This repertoire includes approximately 50,000 clones. The sequenced sample was CD4+ T cells from blood, obtained before the transplant. The receptors here all came from a human donor who received a combined kidney and bone marrow transplant.

The CDR3 sequence is CASSSHIAGANVLTF. CDR3 DNA, as far as it was read: TGCGCCAGCAGCTCCCATATAGCTGGGGCCAACGTC. The gene calls are TRBV5-1 and TRBJ2-6; no clear D. The CDR3 goes on 3 residues after the read ends, and that part is filled in from the germline J gene. Germline values: CDR1 SGHRS, CDR2 YFSETQ. The CDR3 runs 15 residues. V gave up 3 bases and J gave up 2 bases, with 9 bases separating them. Based on the CDR3 plus reference TRBV5-1 and TRBJ2-6, the full variable domain is KAGVTQTPRYLIKTRGQQVTLSCSPISGHRSVSWYQQTPGQGLQFLFEYFSETQRNKGNFPGRFSGRQFSNSRSEMNVSTLELGDSALYLCASSSHIAGANVLTFGAGSRLTVL.

Details on this clone: The observed sequence ends 3 residues before the CDR3 terminus, with the missing tail filled in from the germline J gene. The V gene is TRBV6-1, the J gene TRBJ2-1; the D is unclear. V lost 0 bases and J lost 7, with 13 bases in between. Per germline, CDR1 MNHNS and CDR2 SASEGT. The CDR3 has 15 residues. The CDR3 here is CASSEAMRLTNEQFF. CDR3 bases read: TGTGCCAGCAGTGAAGCTATGAGGCTTACGAATGAG.

A remark on this clone: The CDR3 end is not reached by the read, which stops 3 residues before it; the germline J gene fills it in. V and J are TRBV6-4 and TRBJ2-3; D not certain. V was shortened by 5 bases and J by 6 bases, with 12 bases between the two germline ends. The CDR3 has 13 amino acids. Looked up from germline, CDR1 is MRHNA and CDR2 is SNTAGT. CDR3 sequence reads: CASSPDMTDTQYF. Incomplete CDR3 DNA: TGTGCCAGCAGTCCTGACATGACGGATACG.

Concerning this clone: The read is 3 residues too short to cover the CDR3 end, so that end is filled in from the germline J gene. The V gene is TRBV7-2, the J gene TRBJ2-3; possible D gene TRBD2, 6 bases. Germline-derived CDR1 and CDR2 are SGHTA and FQGNSA. CDR3 length equals 14 residues. The CDR3 bases that were read are TGTGCCAGCAGCTTAGGTCCAGGACTAACGGCG. Translation: CASSLGPGLTA. The full CDR3 sequence reads CASSLGPGLTAQYF.

On this clone: The CDR3 end lies 3 residues beyond the end of the read and is filled in from the germline J gene. The chain joins TRBV19 to TRBJ1-1; 7 bases match TRBD1. Germline CDR1 is LNHDA and CDR2 is SQIVND (reference sequence). V trimming: 1 base; J trimming: 4 bases; junction bases outside the gene matches: 6. The CDR3 totals 15 residues. CDR3 loop: CASSIVSGGGTEAFF. Incomplete CDR3 DNA: TGTGCCAGTAGTATAGTCTCAGGGGGAGGCACTGAA.

Concerning this clone itself: With the read ending 3 residues before the CDR3 end, the germline J gene is used to fill in that end. The V call is TRBV20-1, the J call TRBJ1-4; 7 bases fit TRBD1. Germline CDR1 reads DFQATT; CDR2 reads SNEGSKA (reference sequence). After removal of 0 bases from V and 3 bases from J, the junction contained 13 bases not matched to a gene. There are 18 residues in the CDR3. The CDR3 DNA, read in part, is TGCAGTGCTAGAGATTTGATTCGAGGGGGGACAGCTAATGAAAAA. Its protein is CSARDLIRGGTANEK. The entire CDR3 reads CSARDLIRGGTANEKLFF.

Of note for this clone: The read halts 3 residues ahead of the CDR3 end, with the missing end drawn from the germline J gene. J is TRBJ2-5 and V is TRBV10-3; 7 bases align to TRBD1. The CDR3 length is 15 residues. Germline trimming cut 6 bases from V and 5 bases from J; bases unmatched to any gene: 12. Per germline, CDR1 ENHRY and CDR2 SYGVKD. The CDR3 loop is CAIRDPGGTAETQYF. Partial CDR3 DNA: TGTGCCATCAGGGATCCAGGGGGAACCGCGGAGACC.

Comments on this clone: The DNA ends 3 residues before the CDR3 does, and the rest of the CDR3 is filled in from the germline J gene. The chain links TRBV7-2 to TRBJ2-5; 8 positions agree with TRBD2. Germline assignment: CDR1 SGHTA and CDR2 FQGNSA. The CDR3 contains 15 residues. V was clipped by 5 bases and J by 4 bases; unmatched bases: 9. CDR3 in amino acids: CASSTHSGKGETQYF. The DNA read from the CDR3 is TGTGCCAGCAGCACCCATAGCGGGAAGGGAGAGACC.

In regard to this clone: The read gets to within 3 residues of the CDR3 end, and the germline J gene fills in the rest. This sequence joins TRBV6-2 or TRBV6-3 and TRBJ1-1; 8 bases align to TRBD1. The CDR3 extends over 15 amino acids. Unmatched junction bases numbered 10, after V lost 5 bases and J lost 5 bases. The germline V gene encodes CDR1 MNHEY and CDR2 SVGEGT. CDR3 DNA (partial): TGTGCCAGCAGTGACGCAGGGGGCCAGGGGACTGAA. Translation: CASSDAGGQGTE. The entire CDR3 protein reads CASSDAGGQGTEAFF.

As concerns this clone: The DNA ends 3 residues before the CDR3 does, and the rest of the CDR3 is filled in from the germline J gene. The chain has TRBV7-9 and TRBJ2-7; 7 bases match TRBD1. Germline V lookup: CDR1 SEHNR, CDR2 FQNEAQ (reference sequence). The J segment lost 5 bases and the V segment lost 4 bases, leaving 5 bases of the junction unmatched. The CDR3 covers 13 residues. The covered CDR3 bases are TGTGCCAGCAGCTACCGACAGGGAGACGAG. Its protein is CASSYRQGDE. The CDR3 in its entirety is CASSYRQGDEQYF.

Regarding this clone: The read halts 3 residues ahead of the CDR3 end, with the missing end drawn from the germline J gene. V is TRBV18 and J is TRBJ2-1; TRBD1 aligns across 9 bases. From germline, CDR1 is KGHSH and CDR2 LQKENI. The CDR3 consists of 15 residues. With V trimmed by 4 bases and J by 9 bases, 10 bases remained unmatched. CDR3 region: CASSRPGTGTGEQFF. The DNA read from the CDR3 is TGTGCCAGCTCACGTCCCGGGACAGGGACTGGTGAG.

A word on this clone: Read sequence stops 3 residues before the CDR3 end, and the germline J gene provides the missing end. The V call is TRBV19, the J call TRBJ1-1; D is unresolved. V lost 3 bases and J lost 1, with 6 bases in between. CDR3 length: 13 amino acids. Germline V lookup: CDR1 LNHDA, CDR2 SQIVND (reference sequence). CDR3 bases read: TGTGCCAGTAGTATCGGTCAGAACACTGAA. This sequence encodes CASSIGQNTE. The whole CDR3 sequence reads CASSIGQNTEAFF.

CDR3 DNA, as far as it was read: TGCAGTGCTAGAGACCCCAAAGCTAGCACAGATACG. As protein: CSARDPKASTDT. Given in full, the CDR3 is CSARDPKASTDTQYF. The rearrangement links TRBV20-1 to TRBJ2-3; no clear D. The read ends 3 residues before the CDR3 terminus; that terminus is restored from the germline J gene. V lost 0 bases and J 0 bases, leaving 10 bases between the germline ends. This CDR3 contains 15 residues. Germline CDR1 DFQATT, CDR2 SNEGSKA (reference sequence).

Turning to this clone: The read terminates 3 residues before the CDR3 end, so the remaining end is supplied by the germline J gene. The rearrangement joins TRBV7-6 to TRBJ2-5, with 9 bases matching TRBD1. Germline lookup yields CDR1 SGHVS and CDR2 FNYEAQ. V trimming: 4 bases; J trimming: 5 bases; junction bases outside the gene matches: 8. The CDR3 contains 15 residues. CDR3 bases read: TGTGCCAGCAGCTCACAGGGGGCGGGTGGGGAGACC. Translation: CASSSQGAGGET. The whole CDR3 protein is CASSSQGAGGETQYF.

Notes on this clone: With the read ending 3 residues before the CDR3 end, the germline J gene is used to fill in that end. The chain has TRBV7-2 and TRBJ1-5, with D possibly matching TRBD1 (6 bases). V shed 10 bases and J shed 2 bases, with 18 bases lying between them. In germline, CDR1 is SGHTA, CDR2 FQGNSA. This CDR3 has 15 amino acids. CDR3 sequence reads: CATREGGKGNQPQHF. CDR3 bases read: TGTGCCACCCGAGAAGGGGGAAAGGGCAATCAGCCC.

A note on this clone: Sequencing ends 3 residues short of the CDR3 end; the germline J gene provides the rest. The rearrangement links TRBV5-8 to TRBJ2-2, with a possible D match to TRBD1 (5 bases). Trimming removed 2 bases from V and 5 bases from J, with 10 bases in between. CDR1 and CDR2 from the germline V gene are SGHTS and YDEGEE. The CDR3 extends over 14 amino acids. This chain's CDR3 is CASSFPQVTGELFF. The DNA read from the CDR3 is TGTGCCAGCAGCTTCCCACAGGTAACCGGGGAG.

A remark on this clone: The sequenced fragment ends 3 residues before the CDR3 boundary, so the rest is inferred from the germline J gene. The chain joins TRBV7-2 to TRBJ1-3; 10 bases map to TRBD1. Looked up from germline, CDR1 is SGHTA and CDR2 is FQGNSA. Trimming cost V 5 bases and J 2 bases; bases outside gene matches: 3. The CDR3 extends over 15 amino acids. The chain's CDR3 is CASSRGQGTGNTIYF. The sequenced part of the CDR3 DNA is TGTGCCAGCAGCCGGGGACAGGGGACTGGAAACACC.

Worth noting for this clone: The CDR3 is cut off 3 residues early in the read; its end comes from the germline J gene. The genes are TRBV2 and TRBJ2-3; 7 nucleotides align to TRBD2. The CDR3 has 14 residues. The ends lost 7 bases at V and 1 base at J; junction bases unmatched: 5. Per germline, CDR1 SNHLY and CDR2 FYNNEI. This chain's CDR3 is CASNERGRTDTQYF. The sequenced CDR3 bases are TGTGCCAGCAATGAGCGGGGCCGCACAGATACG.

About this clone itself: The read halts 3 residues ahead of the CDR3 end, with the missing end drawn from the germline J gene. The chain is built from TRBV19 and TRBJ2-3; 7 bases are a match to TRBD2. Germline V gene lookup returns CDR1 LNHDA and CDR2 SQIVND (reference sequence). The ends lost 3 bases at V and 4 bases at J; junction bases unmatched: 7. The CDR3 is 15 residues long. The sequenced part of the CDR3 DNA is TGTGCCAGTAGTATGGGTGGCGGGAGAGCAGATACG. Translation: CASSMGGGRADT. The entire CDR3 reads CASSMGGGRADTQYF.

A word on this clone: The read ends 3 residues before the CDR3 terminus; that terminus is restored from the germline J gene. V usage is TRBV7-2 and J usage is TRBJ1-6; 10 positions agree with TRBD1. With V trimmed by 4 bases and J by 8 bases, 5 bases remained unmatched. In germline, CDR1 is SGHTA, CDR2 FQGNSA. The CDR3 is 15 residues long. The CDR3 bases that were read are TGTGCCAGCAGCTCCGAGACAGGGGGCTATTCACCC. The encoded protein is CASSSETGGYSP. In full, the CDR3 reads CASSSETGGYSPLHF.

Concerning this clone: The read ends 3 residues early relative to the CDR3; the germline J gene fills the gap. The chain couples TRBV2 to TRBJ2-7; 10 bases fit TRBD2. This CDR3 is built from 13 residues. V lost 7 bases, J lost 1 base, and 1 base stayed unmatched. CDR1 and CDR2 from the germline V gene are SNHLY and FYNNEI. Here the CDR3 reads CASNSGGSYEQYF. CDR3 DNA, as far as it was read: TGTGCCAGCAATAGCGGGGGGTCCTACGAG.

To note about this clone: The read terminates 3 residues before the CDR3 end, so the remaining end is supplied by the germline J gene. V is TRBV10-3 and J is TRBJ2-7; tentative D call: TRBD1 (6 bases). Germline V gene data show CDR1 as ENHRY and CDR2 as SYGVKD. This CDR3 comprises 15 residues. Between the trimmed V and J ends, which lost 4 bases and 0 bases, there was a span of 13 bases. This chain's CDR3 is CAISGTAPISYEQYF. The CDR3 bases that were read are TGTGCCATCAGTGGGACAGCGCCAATCTCCTACGAG.

A note on this clone: The read falls 3 residues short of the CDR3 end, and the missing part is taken from the germline J gene. This chain joins TRBV19 and TRBJ1-2; tentative D call: TRBD1 (6 bases). Germline V gives CDR1 LNHDA, CDR2 SQIVND (reference sequence). The CDR3 consists of 14 residues. The V gene lost 5 bases and the J gene lost 2 bases, with 12 bases spanning the gap. The CDR3 loop is CASSLSTGNYGYTF. The CDR3 DNA, read in part, is TGTGCCAGTAGTCTATCGACAGGCAACTATGGC.

On this clone: The CDR3 end is not reached by the read, which stops 3 residues before it; the germline J gene fills it in. V and J are TRBV6-2 or TRBV6-3 and TRBJ1-2; D possibly corresponds to TRBD1 (5 bases). The V end was cut by 4 bases, the J end by 4 bases, with 13 bases between. The CDR3 is 14 amino acids. CDR1 is MNHEY and CDR2 is SVGEGT in the germline V gene. The covered CDR3 bases are TGTGCCAGCAGTTTGGCGGACATTCTCTATGGC. The encoded protein is CASSLADILYG. The entire CDR3 protein reads CASSLADILYGYTF.